The 3 T cell receptor beta chains below were found in one sample sequenced in a study of persistence of HIV-infected CD4 T cells. The libraries were made with immunoSEQ version 4 in survey mode. Clones were read by immunoSEQ multiplex PCR, and TCRdb kept only the in-frame ones, dropping some. The data hold 37,000 or so clones, with roughly 87% observed a single time. These receptors have no identified antigens. Nonspecific anti-CD3/anti-CD28 bead stimulation represents the broad CD4+ T cell repertoire. Responding CD4+ T cells were sorted by upregulation of both CD40 ligand and CD69. The sequences come from CD4+ T cells sorted from PBMCs after roughly 20-hour stimulation, collected from a patient who received antiretroviral therapy. The receptors derive from an adult man with HIV who was CMV-seropositive.

V and J are TRBV6-1 and TRBJ1-1, with D perhaps TRBD1 (5 bases). V was cut by 4 bases and J by 3 bases, with 9 bases left in between. CDR3 length: 13 amino acids. Per the germline V gene, CDR1 is MNHNS and CDR2 is SASEGT. The CDR3 DNA sequence: TGTGCCAGCAGTGTAGCAGGGTACACTGAAGCTTTCTTT. Protein sequence: CASSVAGYTEAFF.

V gene TRBV7-9 combines with J gene TRBJ1-1, with D hard to call. The V gene lost 5 bases and the J gene lost 3 bases, with 4 bases spanning the gap. The length of the CDR3 is 11 residues. Germline-derived CDR1 and CDR2 are SEHNR and FQNEAQ (reference sequence). CDR3 sequence: CASSLYTEAFF. In DNA form, the CDR3 reads TGTGCCAGCAGCCTTTACACTGAAGCTTTCTTT.

This chain uses TRBV6-5 with TRBJ1-2; the D is unclear. In germline, CDR1 is MNHEY, CDR2 SVGAGI. This CDR3 has 14 amino acids. V shed 6 bases and J shed 1 base, with 12 bases lying between them. CDR3 DNA sequence: TGTGCCAGCAGCCGGGTGCCCATTAACTATGGCTACACCTTC. It specifies CASSRVPINYGYTF.